The 28 T cell receptor beta chains presented below share a single source sample, sequenced in a study of cytomegalovirus exposure and HLA in healthy donors (dated by TCRdb to the late 2010s). The library was built by means of the immunoSEQ multiplex PCR assay. For the multiplex PCR, a mixture combining 60 forward primers for TCR Vbeta segments and 13 reverse primers for TCR Jbeta segments was used. Drawn from immuneACCESS, this table holds only the in-frame rearrangements with V and J called that TCRdb kept. Clones are partly lost; checked studies trace under half to an unresolved V gene and leave the rest unexplained. The sample yields fewer than 250,000 clones; approximately 80% were counted once. 11% to 15% of the sample lies in the top ten. Sequenced: PBMCs. The receptors derive from a woman younger than 45 in good health and CMV-seropositive.

The CDR3 loop is CASSQEGGGGDNEQFF. DNA for the CDR3: TGCGCCAGCAGCCAAGAAGGCGGGGGGGGCGACAATGAGCAGTTCTTC. V and J are TRBV4-1 and TRBJ2-1; 9 positions match TRBD2. Trimming removed 0 bases from V and 5 bases from J; junction bases left unmatched: 5. The V gene's germline CDR1 is MGHRA and CDR2 YSYEKL. The CDR3 sequence is 16 residues long.

The rearrangement uses TRBV6-5 and TRBJ2-2; possible D gene TRBD2, 5 bases. V lost 1 base to trimming and J lost 1 base, with 10 bases between them. The CDR3 length is 16 residues. CDR1 is MNHEY and CDR2 is SVGAGI in the germline V gene. CDR3 protein: CASSYFISENTGELFF. CDR3 DNA sequence: TGTGCCAGCAGTTACTTTATTAGCGAGAACACCGGGGAGCTGTTTTTT.

J is TRBJ2-7 and V is TRBV5-1; D call uncertain. V gave up 4 bases and J gave up 4 bases, with 12 bases separating them. This CDR3 region has 13 residues. Germline assignment: CDR1 SGHRS and CDR2 YFSETQ. CDR3 in DNA: TGCGCCAGCAGCCCTGACTCTCTGTACGAGCAGTACTTC. Its translation: CASSPDSLYEQYF.

This chain links TRBV5-1 with TRBJ2-1; 7 bases match TRBD2. The germline gives CDR1 SGHRS, CDR2 YFSETQ. Trimming took 4 bases from V and 2 from J; bases not matched to a gene: 6. The CDR3 consists of 15 residues. The CDR3 sequence is CASSLAGAPYNEQFF. CDR3 bases: TGCGCCAGCAGCCTGGCGGGAGCCCCCTACAATGAGCAGTTCTTC.

Points on this clone: This sequence is one base from a far larger clone and is likely a read error. Different DNA sequences within this sample yield the same CDR3. V is TRBV13 and J is TRBJ2-2; 8 nucleotides line up with TRBD2. Losses at the gene ends were 6 bases for V and 3 bases for J; bases not matched to a gene: 6. Germline CDR1 reads PRHDT; CDR2 reads FYEKMQ (reference sequence). The CDR3 length is 15 residues. CDR3 sequence: CASSLPAGDTGELFF. CDR3 DNA: TGTGCCAGCAGTCTACCAGCGGGGGACACCGGGGAGCTGTTTTTT. Looking up the rest from reference TRBV13 and TRBJ2-2 gives the full variable domain: AAGVIQSPRHLIKEKRETATLKCYPIPRHDTVYWYQQGPGQDPQFLISFYEKMQSDKGSIPDRFSAQQFSDYHSELNMSSLELGDSALYFCASSLPAGDTGELFFGEGSRLTVL.

The chain has TRBV28 and TRBJ1-4, with D possibly matching TRBD1 (6 bases). The CDR3 has 15 residues. Germline CDR1 MDHEN, CDR2 SYDVKM. V was cut by 6 bases and J by 5 bases, with 16 bases left in between. CDR3 sequence (DNA): TGTGCCAGCAGACTGATGGGGGCAGGGAATGAAAAACTGTTTTTT. Amino acids: CASRLMGAGNEKLFF.

V and J are TRBV7-2 and TRBJ2-2; TRBD1 matches 11 bases. CDR1 is SGHTA and CDR2 is FQGNSA in the germline V gene. The CDR3 is 15 amino acids. With 5 bases clipped from V and 5 bases from J, the junction kept 4 bases outside the gene matches. CDR3 amino acids: CASSTDRGRTGELFF. DNA of the CDR3: TGTGCCAGCAGCACGGACAGGGGGCGAACCGGGGAGCTGTTTTTT.

The chain is built from TRBV5-1 and TRBJ1-1; 7 nucleotides match TRBD1. This CDR3 contains 15 residues. Germline V gene lookup returns CDR1 SGHRS and CDR2 YFSETQ. Losses at the gene ends were 5 bases for V and 3 bases for J; bases not matched to a gene: 10. The CDR3 nucleotides are TGCGCCAGCAGTTATCGTCAGGGGGACTACACTGAAGCTTTCTTT. It yields the protein CASSYRQGDYTEAFF.

This sequence joins TRBV7-2 and TRBJ2-3; 10 bases fit TRBD2. The CDR3 sequence is 16 residues long. Losses at the gene ends were 5 bases for V and 5 bases for J; bases not matched to a gene: 10. The germline V gene has CDR1 SGHTA and CDR2 FQGNSA. This CDR3 is CASSRRLAGAGDTQYF. The CDR3 nucleotides are TGTGCCAGCAGCCGTAGGCTAGCGGGAGCGGGAGATACGCAGTATTTT.

DNA for the CDR3: TGCAGCGCCCGCGGGGGGAGGAGTTACAATGAGCAGTTCTTC. It codes for CSARGGRSYNEQFF. The chain couples TRBV29-1 to TRBJ2-1, with 8 bases identical to TRBD2. J lost 4 bases, V lost 7 bases, and 9 bases had no gene match. The germline CDR1 and CDR2 sequences are SQVTM and ANQGSEA. CDR3 size: 14 residues.

The gene calls are TRBV30 and TRBJ1-1, with a weak D call TRBD1 (6 bases). The CDR3 is made up of 14 amino acids. V shed 3 bases and J shed 1 base, with 12 bases lying between them. CDR1 is GTSNPN and CDR2 is SVGIG in the germline V gene (reference sequence). The CDR3 nucleotides are TGTGCCTGGAGCCCGGACAGACAGAACACTGAAGCTTTCTTT. Its translation: CAWSPDRQNTEAFF.

This clone was seen just once. The chain links TRBV19 to TRBJ1-5, with no clear D. V was pared by 3 bases and J by 5 bases, with 17 bases between. Germline CDR1 is LNHDA and CDR2 is SQIVND (reference sequence). The CDR3 contains 16 residues. CDR3 sequence reads: CASSIYTVLTDQPQHF. In DNA, the CDR3 is TGTGCCAGTAGTATTTATACAGTATTAACCGATCAGCCCCAGCATTTT.

This clone was detected only once. The rearrangement joins TRBV7-2 to TRBJ2-1; 14 positions match TRBD2. CDR3 length: 16 amino acids. Per the germline V gene, CDR1 is SGHTA and CDR2 is FQGNSA. V lost 6 bases, J lost 7 bases, and 8 bases stayed unmatched. The CDR3 region has the DNA TGTGCCAGCAGTACGACTAGCGGGAGGGCGTCAAATGAGCAGTTCTTC. Encoded protein: CASSTTSGRASNEQFF.

The rearrangement uses TRBV6-1 and TRBJ1-4; 12 bases are a match to TRBD1. V trimming: 2 bases; J trimming: 7 bases; junction bases outside the gene matches: 5. Germline lookup yields CDR1 MNHNS and CDR2 SASEGT. This CDR3 contains 16 residues. The CDR3 sequence is CASSELGGQGAEKLFF. The CDR3 DNA is TGTGCCAGCAGTGAATTGGGGGGACAGGGGGCTGAAAAACTGTTTTTT.

V is TRBV30 and J is TRBJ1-1; maybe TRBD1 (5 bases). The V gene lost 2 bases and the J gene lost 7 bases, with 11 bases spanning the gap. The CDR3 contains 12 residues. Germline CDR1 is GTSNPN and CDR2 is SVGIG (reference sequence). DNA for the CDR3: TGTGCCTGGAGTCTAGTAAGGGGTGAAGCTTTCTTT. It yields the protein CAWSLVRGEAFF.

The chain has TRBV9 and TRBJ2-7, with TRBD1 as a possible D gene (6 bases). The V gene's germline CDR1 is SGDLS and CDR2 YYNGEE. V lost 0 bases and J lost 7, with 14 bases in between. The CDR3 has 14 amino acids. The CDR3 nucleotides are TGTGCCAGCAGCGTAGGCACAGGGTCCACTGAGCAGTACTTC. Translation gives CASSVGTGSTEQYF.

The chain is built from TRBV28 and TRBJ1-1; D remains ambiguous. The V end was cut by 5 bases, the J end by 0 bases, with 4 bases between. This CDR3 spans 12 amino acids. The germline V gene encodes CDR1 MDHEN and CDR2 SYDVKM. This CDR3 is CASSIMNTEAFF. The CDR3 nucleotides read TGTGCCAGCAGTATAATGAACACTGAAGCTTTCTTT.

This clone was counted between two and nine times. This sequence joins TRBV7-6 and TRBJ2-1, with D tentatively TRBD1 (5 bases). CDR3 length: 15 residues. Germline V gene lookup returns CDR1 SGHVS and CDR2 FNYEAQ. V lost 0 bases, J lost 1 base, and 7 bases lay in between. Here the CDR3 reads CASSLAPGSYNEQFF. In DNA form, the CDR3 reads TGTGCCAGCAGCTTAGCTCCAGGGTCCTACAATGAGCAGTTCTTC.

The chain joins TRBV5-4 to TRBJ1-3, with 10 bases identical to TRBD1. The CDR3 length is 17 residues. The germline V gene encodes CDR1 SGHNT and CDR2 YYREEE (reference sequence). The trim removed 4 bases at V and 4 bases at J, leaving 11 bases unmatched. The CDR3 sequence: CASSPGQGEGYGNTIYF. The DNA of the CDR3 is TGTGCCAGCAGCCCTGGACAGGGGGAGGGTTACGGAAACACCATATATTTT.

The chain has TRBV5-4 and TRBJ2-1; 8 nucleotides line up with TRBD2. Trimming cost V 4 bases and J 6 bases; bases outside gene matches: 6. In germline, CDR1 is SGHNT, CDR2 YYREEE (reference sequence). The CDR3 sequence is 14 residues long. The DNA for the CDR3 is TGTGCCAGCAGCACAGGGACTAGAGCCAATGAGCAGTTCTTC. Translation gives CASSTGTRANEQFF.

The V call is TRBV1, the J call TRBJ2-5; the table's TRBD2 call for D was not verified on the DNA. TRBV1 is given as a pseudogene. The length of the CDR3 is 17 residues. As DNA, the CDR3 is TGCACCAGCAGCCCTATTCCGGGACTAGCTTTTTCGGAGGCCCAGTACTTC. This codes for CTSSPIPGLAFSEAQYF.

The J gene is TRBJ2-1, the V gene TRBV9; TRBD2 agrees at 10 bases. J was trimmed by 2 bases and V by 4 bases; bases with no gene match: 6. The CDR3 is 16 amino acids. Germline V gene sequence: CDR1 SGDLS, CDR2 YYNGEE. Here the CDR3 reads CASSPQAGGPYNEQFF. For the CDR3, the DNA is TGTGCCAGCAGCCCACAAGCGGGAGGGCCCTACAATGAGCAGTTCTTC.

J is TRBJ2-1 and V is TRBV2; D is unresolved. Per germline, CDR1 SNHLY and CDR2 FYNNEI. Deletions cut 6 bases from V and 0 bases from J, with 9 bases between. The length of the CDR3 is 14 residues. CDR3 nucleotide sequence: TGTGCCAGCAGGTCCACGAGCTCCTACAATGAGCAGTTCTTC. Its translation: CASRSTSSYNEQFF.

CDR3 region: CASSLGLLEEPQHF. CDR3 coding DNA: TGTGCCAGCAGCTTGGGGCTGCTAGAGGAGCCCCAGCATTTT. The rearrangement uses TRBV5-8 and TRBJ1-5, with D uncertain. The CDR3 has 14 residues. Germline V gives CDR1 SGHTS, CDR2 YDEGEE. V gave up 0 bases and J gave up 8 bases, with 12 bases separating them. Full variable domain (rest looked up from reference TRBV5-8 and TRBJ1-5): EAGVTQSPTHLIKTRGQQATLRCSPISGHTSVYWYQQALGLGLQFLLWYDEGEERNRGNFPPRFSGRQFPNYSSELNVNALELEDSALYLCASSLGLLEEPQHFGDGTRLSIL.

The chain carries TRBV9 and TRBJ2-7; 8 positions match TRBD1. This CDR3 has 14 residues. Looked up from germline, CDR1 is SGDLS and CDR2 is YYNGEE. Germline trimming cut 4 bases from V and 7 bases from J; bases unmatched to any gene: 10. The DNA for the CDR3 is TGTGCCAGCAGCTCCTCGGACAGGGCTGGGGAGCAGTACTTC. It specifies CASSSSDRAGEQYF. The whole variable domain, remainder taken from reference TRBV9 and TRBJ2-7, is DSGVTQTPKHLITATGQRVTLRCSPRSGDLSVYWYQQSLDQGLQFLIQYYNGEERAKGNILERFSAQQFPDLHSELNLSSLELGDSALYFCASSSSDRAGEQYFGPGTRLTVT.

The chain uses TRBV4-2 and TRBJ1-4, with a possible D match to TRBD1 (5 bases). V lost 3 bases, J lost 3 bases, and 14 bases lay in between. The CDR3 totals 16 residues. The V gene's germline CDR1 is LGHNA and CDR2 YNFKEQ. CDR3 DNA: TGTGCCAGCAGCCAGGGCAGACAGTCATCTAATGAAAAACTGTTTTTT. Protein: CASSQGRQSSNEKLFF.

The genes are TRBV6-5 and TRBJ2-1; tentatively, D is TRBD1 (6 bases). Germline CDR1 is MNHEY and CDR2 is SVGAGI. V gave up 4 bases and J gave up 0 bases, with 7 bases separating them. This CDR3 spans 14 amino acids. The CDR3 spells CASSLDSSYNEQFF. CDR3 nucleotides: TGTGCCAGCAGTTTGGACAGCTCCTACAATGAGCAGTTCTTC.

This clone showed up just once. The V call is TRBV21-1, the J call TRBJ2-6; the D call in the table, TRBD1, was not verified against the DNA. TRBV21-1 is reported as a pseudogene. The CDR3 loop spans 18 amino acids. In DNA form, the CDR3 reads TGTGCCAGCAGCAAAAGTGGTACAGCACACTCTGGGGCCAACGTCCTGACTTTC. Translating gives CASSKSGTAHSGANVLTF.